This TCR beta chain was captured by sequencing in a study of identical twins. Broader study findings: Researchers caution that invariant MAIT and iNKT cells could partly confound zero-insertion analyses. A lower insertion count was a feature of abundant cord blood beta clonotypes, with no such feature in memory repertoires.

cDNA molecules carried unique molecular identifiers, and template switching added a universal primer site. TCRdb processed the 5' RACE reads anew with MiXCR; each CDR3 protein has one entry. The table includes hundreds of thousands of distinct CDR3 sequences, 8.6% detected once. The V gene's germline CDR1 is MDHEN and CDR2 SYDVKM. Between the trimmed V and J ends, which lost 6 bases and 7 bases, there was a span of 21 bases. This CDR3 contains 16 residues. This clonotype was found a few times. Its antigen is currently unknown. The same data also went into a second study, on yellow fever vaccine responses in identical twins.

The chain carries TRBV28 and TRBJ2-2; tentative D call: TRBD1 (7 bases). This TCR derives from a young woman in good health. Sequencing was performed on PBMCs. Here the CDR3 reads CASRPGPTGTVGELFF. Written as DNA, the CDR3 is TGTGCCAGCAGACCAGGCCCGACAGGGACTGTCGGGGAGCTGTTTTTT.